This paragraph covers one T cell receptor beta chain sequence. The data originate from a study of blood T cell repertoires in COVID-19. Study as a whole: Italy, Spain and the United States were the sources of the convalescent and acute COVID-19 samples. From T cells, B-cell-depleted T cells, or PBMCs came the material, which was cDNA or gDNA.

Original methodology: Reference gene primer amplification gave nucleated cell count estimates. The repertoire was sequenced with immunoSEQ multiplex PCR; TCRdb's copy has only in-frame clones and lacks some. That table gives V, J and clone size, and the DNA gave D and trimming. Here the sample spans about 210,000 clones, 80% being singletons. With 0 bases removed from V and 6 bases from J, the gap between germline ends came to 5 bases. The germline V gene encodes CDR1 LNHNV and CDR2 YYDKDF (reference sequence). The CDR3 consists of 12 residues. The chain couples TRBV15 to TRBJ1-2, with D unresolved. The sequence was obtained from a man aged 55-75 years with acute or convalescent COVID-19. Sequencing was carried out using peripheral blood. CDR3 bases: TGTGCCACCAGCAGAGATCGAGATGGCTACACCTTC. Protein sequence: CATSRDRDGYTF.